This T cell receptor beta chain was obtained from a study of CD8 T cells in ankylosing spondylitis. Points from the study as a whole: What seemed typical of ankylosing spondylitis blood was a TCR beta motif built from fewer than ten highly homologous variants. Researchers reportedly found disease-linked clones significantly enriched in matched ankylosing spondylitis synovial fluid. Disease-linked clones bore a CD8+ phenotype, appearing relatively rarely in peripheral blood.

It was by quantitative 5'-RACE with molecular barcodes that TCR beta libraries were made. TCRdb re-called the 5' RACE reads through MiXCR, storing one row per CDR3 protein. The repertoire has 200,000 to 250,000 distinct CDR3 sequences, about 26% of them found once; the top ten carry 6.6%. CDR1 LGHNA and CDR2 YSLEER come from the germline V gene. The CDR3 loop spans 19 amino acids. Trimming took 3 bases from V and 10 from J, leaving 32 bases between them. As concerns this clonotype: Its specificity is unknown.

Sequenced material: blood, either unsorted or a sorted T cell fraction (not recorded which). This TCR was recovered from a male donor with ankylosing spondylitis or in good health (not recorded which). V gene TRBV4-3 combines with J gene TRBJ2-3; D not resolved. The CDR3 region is CASSQEIPLGGIRVLPQYF. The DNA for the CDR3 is TGCGCCAGCAGCCAGGAAATCCCTCTAGGTGGTATTAGGGTCCTTCCGCAGTATTTT.